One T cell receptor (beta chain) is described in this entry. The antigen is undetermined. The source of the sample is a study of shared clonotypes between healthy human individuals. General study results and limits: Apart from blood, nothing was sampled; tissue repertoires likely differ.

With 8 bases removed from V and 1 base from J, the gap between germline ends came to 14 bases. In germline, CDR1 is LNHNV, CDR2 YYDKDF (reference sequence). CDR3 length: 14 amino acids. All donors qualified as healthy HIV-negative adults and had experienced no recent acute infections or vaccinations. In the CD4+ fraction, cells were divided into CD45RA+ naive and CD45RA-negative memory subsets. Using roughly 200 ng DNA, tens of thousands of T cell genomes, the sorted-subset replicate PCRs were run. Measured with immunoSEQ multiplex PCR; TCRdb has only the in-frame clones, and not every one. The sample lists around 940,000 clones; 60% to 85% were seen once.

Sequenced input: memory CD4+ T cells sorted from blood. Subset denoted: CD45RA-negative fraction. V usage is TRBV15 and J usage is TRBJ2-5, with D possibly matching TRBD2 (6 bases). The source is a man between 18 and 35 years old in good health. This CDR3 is CATGRGGLQETQYF. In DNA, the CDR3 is TGTGCCACCGGCCGGGGAGGCCTCCAAGAGACCCAGTACTTC.